The sequence of this T cell receptor (beta chain) was determined in a study of T cells after yellow fever vaccination. Study in general: Libraries from low-cell-number fractions were prepared with the SMART-Seq v4 Ultra Low Input RNA kit. Findings and caveats of the study: By day 5 rather than day 15, the secondary response had peaked, though it was weaker. Post-booster reappearance was seen for most primary-vaccination clones (nearly 97% CD4, around 89% CD8).

Making TCR cDNA involved 5'RACE template switching, which added UMIs and a universal primer site. TCRdb redid the calling of the 5' RACE reads with MiXCR, one entry per CDR3 protein. This sample has 75,000 to 100,000 distinct CDR3 sequences, with around 9.8% found just once. The length of the CDR3 is 13 residues. With 0 bases removed from V and 5 bases from J, the gap between germline ends came to 8 bases. The V gene's germline CDR1 is SGDLS and CDR2 YYNGEE. Sequenced material: CD8+ T cells not binding an NS4B(214-222) dextramer, sorted from PBMCs, taken approximately 16 days after the first yellow fever vaccination. The chain carries TRBV9 and TRBJ1-1; no clear D. The sequence derives from a man aged 18 to 30 who received the YFV17D yellow fever vaccine. The CDR3 nucleotides are TGTGCCAGCAGCGTAGGGGTAGGGACTGAAGCTTTCTTT. As protein: CASSVGVGTEAFF.